Reported below is one T cell receptor (beta chain). The data are from a study of shared clonotypes between healthy human individuals. Study background: Those who served as donors were a couple of women and three men between the ages of 18 and 49.

Without sorting, samples used tens of millions of PBMCs for genomic DNA. PCR replicates from unsorted PBMC used roughly 300 ng DNA, and this amount was some 30,000 T cell genomes. The table came from immunoSEQ multiplex PCR; TCRdb's copy has only in-frame clones and leaves some out. The profile shows 400,000 to 550,000 clones, roughly 85% of them singletons. CDR3 length: 14 amino acids. Per the germline V gene, CDR1 is SGHRS and CDR2 is YFSETQ. V was pared by 4 bases and J by 12 bases, with 22 bases between. This sequence originates from a woman between 40 and 55 years old in good health. Some clones in this sample may be carry-over from other donors' samples. The specimen was PBMCs. This chain uses TRBV5-1 with TRBJ2-5, with no clear D. In DNA form, the CDR3 reads TGCGCCAGCAGCCAACAGAGAAGTCAAGAGGCCAAGTACTTC. Protein: CASSQQRSQEAKYF.